Detailed here is one TCR beta chain. Its antigen is unknown. Sequenced by immunoSEQ multiplex PCR; TCRdb stores in-frame clones only, minus some. The sample includes 13,000 or so clones, around 75% of them seen just once. Losses at the gene ends were 3 bases for V and 7 bases for J; bases not matched to a gene: 10. The germline CDR1 and CDR2 sequences are PRHDT and FYEKMQ (reference sequence). The CDR3 runs 15 residues. This sample stems from a study of vaccination effects on CD4 cells after COVID-19. ViraFEST expansion of antigen-specific CD4+ T cells with viral peptide pools preceded sequencing. Having been cultured for around ten days, the cells underwent CD4+ T cell isolation. Confirmation by PCR established that the person had SARS-CoV-2 infection between March and December 2020. Each participant was given two doses of one vaccine (BNT162b2 or mRNA-1273).

The source was CD4+ T cells from PBMCs cultured with HCoV-NL63 spike peptides, collected after COVID-19 vaccination. This rearrangement joins TRBV13 to TRBJ2-7; TRBD1 matches at 9 bases. The sequence was collected from a human donor who had a prior SARS-CoV-2 infection. CDR3 DNA: TGTGCCAGCAGCTTCCCGGGACAGGGAATTTGGGAGCAGTACTTC. Translation gives CASSFPGQGIWEQYF.